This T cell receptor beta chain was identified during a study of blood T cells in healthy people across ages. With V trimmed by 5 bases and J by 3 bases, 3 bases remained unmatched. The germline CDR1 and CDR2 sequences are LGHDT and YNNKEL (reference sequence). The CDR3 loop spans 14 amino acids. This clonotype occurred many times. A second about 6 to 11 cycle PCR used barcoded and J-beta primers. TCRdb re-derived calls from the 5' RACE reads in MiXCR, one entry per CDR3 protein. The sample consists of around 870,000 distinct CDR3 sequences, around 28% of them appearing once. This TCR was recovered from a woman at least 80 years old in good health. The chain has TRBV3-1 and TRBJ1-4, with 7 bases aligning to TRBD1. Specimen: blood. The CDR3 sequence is CASSTGTANEKLFF. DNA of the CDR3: TGTGCCAGCAGCACCGGGACAGCTAATGAAAAACTGTTTTTT.